This T cell receptor beta chain was sequenced for a study of blood T cell repertoires in COVID-19. At the level of the study: Material from acute and convalescent COVID-19 was sourced from the United States, Italy and Spain.

The germline V and J ends were trimmed by 1 base and 2 bases, with 15 bases remaining between them. The CDR3 sequence is 17 residues long. Germline CDR1 is MNHNS and CDR2 is SASEGT. Authors' processing steps: Using reference gene primer amplification, nucleated cell counts were estimated. Some clones are missing from TCRdb's copy, which holds only in-frame ones; the method was immunoSEQ multiplex PCR. For V, J and clone size, that table is used; D and trimming come from the DNA. The sample shows about 380,000 clones, about 85% of them seen only once. The sequence was collected from a woman under 30 with acute or convalescent COVID-19. V and J are TRBV6-1 and TRBJ1-3, with D possibly TRBD1 on 6 matching bases. Sequenced: peripheral blood. The DNA of the CDR3 is TGTGCCAGCAGTGAAGGCCTTGGGGGCACAACTGGAAACACCATATATTTT. It codes for CASSEGLGGTTGNTIYF.